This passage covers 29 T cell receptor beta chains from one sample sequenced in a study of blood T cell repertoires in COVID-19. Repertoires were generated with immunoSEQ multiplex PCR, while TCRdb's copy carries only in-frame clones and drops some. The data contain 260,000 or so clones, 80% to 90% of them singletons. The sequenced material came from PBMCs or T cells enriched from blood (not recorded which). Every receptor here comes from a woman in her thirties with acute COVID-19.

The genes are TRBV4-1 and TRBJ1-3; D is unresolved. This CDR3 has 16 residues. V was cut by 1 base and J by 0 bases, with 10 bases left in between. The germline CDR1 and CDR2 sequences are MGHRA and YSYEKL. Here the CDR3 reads CASSQGTWSSGNTIYF. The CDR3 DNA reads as TGCGCCAGCAGCCAAGGAACGTGGAGCTCTGGAAACACCATATATTTT.

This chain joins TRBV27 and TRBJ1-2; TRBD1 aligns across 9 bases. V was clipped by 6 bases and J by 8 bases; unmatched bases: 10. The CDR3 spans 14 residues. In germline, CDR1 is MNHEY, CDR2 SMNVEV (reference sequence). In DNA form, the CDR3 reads TGTGCCAGCAGCCTCGGGACAGGGTTCCGAGGCTACACCTTC. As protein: CASSLGTGFRGYTF.

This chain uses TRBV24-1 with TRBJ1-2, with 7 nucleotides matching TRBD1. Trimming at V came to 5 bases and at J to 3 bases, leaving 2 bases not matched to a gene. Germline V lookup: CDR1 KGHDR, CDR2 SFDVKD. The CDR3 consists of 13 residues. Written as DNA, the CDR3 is TGTGCCACCAGTGCCGGGACAGACTATGGCTACACCTTC. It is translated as CATSAGTDYGYTF.

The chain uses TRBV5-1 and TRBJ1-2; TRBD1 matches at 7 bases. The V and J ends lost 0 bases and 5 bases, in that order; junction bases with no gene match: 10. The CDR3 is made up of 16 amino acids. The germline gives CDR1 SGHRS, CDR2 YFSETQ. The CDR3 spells CASSLEGAPVDYGYTF. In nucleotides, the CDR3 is TGCGCCAGCAGCTTGGAGGGGGCCCCTGTTGATTATGGCTACACCTTC.

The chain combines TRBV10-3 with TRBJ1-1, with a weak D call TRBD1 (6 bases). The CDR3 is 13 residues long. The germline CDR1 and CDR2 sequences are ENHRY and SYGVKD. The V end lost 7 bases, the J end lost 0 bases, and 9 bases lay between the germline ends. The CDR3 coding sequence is TGTGCCATCAAAGGACAGCTGAACACTGAAGCTTTCTTT. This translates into CAIKGQLNTEAFF.

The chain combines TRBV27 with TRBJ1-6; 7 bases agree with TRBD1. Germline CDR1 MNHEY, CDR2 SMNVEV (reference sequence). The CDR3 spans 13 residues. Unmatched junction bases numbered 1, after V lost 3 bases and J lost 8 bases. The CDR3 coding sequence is TGTGCCAGCAGTTTGCAGGGGGATTCACCCCTCCACTTT. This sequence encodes CASSLQGDSPLHF.

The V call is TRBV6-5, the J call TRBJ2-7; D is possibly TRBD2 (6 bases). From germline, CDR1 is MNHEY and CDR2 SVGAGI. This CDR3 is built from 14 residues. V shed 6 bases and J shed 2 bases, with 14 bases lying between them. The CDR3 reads CASRMTRGAYEQYF. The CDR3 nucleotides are TGTGCCAGCAGAATGACTAGAGGGGCCTACGAGCAGTACTTC.

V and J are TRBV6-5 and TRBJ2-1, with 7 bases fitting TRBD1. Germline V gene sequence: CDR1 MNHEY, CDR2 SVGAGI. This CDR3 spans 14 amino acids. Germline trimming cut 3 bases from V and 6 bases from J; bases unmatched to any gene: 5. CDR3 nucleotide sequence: TGTGCCAGCAGTTATCTAACAGGGGCCAATGAGCAGTTCTTC. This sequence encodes CASSYLTGANEQFF.

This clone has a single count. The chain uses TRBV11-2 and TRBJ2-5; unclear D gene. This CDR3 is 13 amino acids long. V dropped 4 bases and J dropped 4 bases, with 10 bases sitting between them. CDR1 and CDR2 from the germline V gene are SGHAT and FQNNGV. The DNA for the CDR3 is TGTGCCAGCAGCTCCCCGTTGAGAGAGACCCAGTACTTC. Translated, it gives CASSSPLRETQYF.

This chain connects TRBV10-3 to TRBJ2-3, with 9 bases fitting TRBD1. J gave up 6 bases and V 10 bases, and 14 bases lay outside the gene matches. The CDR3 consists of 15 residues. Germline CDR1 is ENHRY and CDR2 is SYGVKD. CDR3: CATLNRDRVTDTQYF. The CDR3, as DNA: TGTGCCACCCTGAACCGGGACAGGGTTACGGATACGCAGTATTTT.

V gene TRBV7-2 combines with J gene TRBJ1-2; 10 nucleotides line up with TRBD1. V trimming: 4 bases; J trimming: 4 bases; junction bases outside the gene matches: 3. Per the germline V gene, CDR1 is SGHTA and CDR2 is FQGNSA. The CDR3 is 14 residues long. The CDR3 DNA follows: TGTGCCAGCAGCTACCGACAGGGGGCCTATGGCTACACCTTC. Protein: CASSYRQGAYGYTF.

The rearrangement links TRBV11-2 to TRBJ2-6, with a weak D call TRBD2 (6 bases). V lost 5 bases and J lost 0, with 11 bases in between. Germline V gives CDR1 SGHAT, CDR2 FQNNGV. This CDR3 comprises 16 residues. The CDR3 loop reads CASSRRGGSGANVLTF. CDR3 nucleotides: TGTGCCAGCAGCAGGCGGGGTGGCTCTGGGGCCAACGTCCTGACTTTC.

In DNA form, the CDR3 reads TGTGCCAGCAGTTATTTCAGGGACGAGCAGTACTTC. Protein: CASSYFRDEQYF. This sequence joins TRBV6-2 or TRBV6-3 and TRBJ2-7, with D possibly TRBD1 on 5 matching bases. Germline values: CDR1 MNHEY, CDR2 SVGEGT. V lost 3 bases to trimming and J lost 5 bases, with 8 bases between them. The CDR3 runs to 12 residues.

CDR3 residues: CASSLAVGQTRGYEQYF. Written as DNA, the CDR3 is TGCGCCAGCAGCTTGGCCGTCGGACAAACACGGGGGTACGAGCAGTACTTC. This chain uses TRBV5-1 with TRBJ2-7; perhaps TRBD2 as D (6 bases). This CDR3 has 17 residues. Germline V gene data show CDR1 as SGHRS and CDR2 as YFSETQ. V lost 0 bases, J lost 4 bases, and 20 bases lay in between.

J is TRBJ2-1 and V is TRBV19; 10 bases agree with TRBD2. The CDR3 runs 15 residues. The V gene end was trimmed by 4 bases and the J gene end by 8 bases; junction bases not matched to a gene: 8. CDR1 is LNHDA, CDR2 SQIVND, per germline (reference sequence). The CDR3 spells CASSTRTSGWDEQFF. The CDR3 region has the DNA TGTGCCAGTAGTACCCGGACTAGCGGATGGGATGAGCAGTTCTTC.

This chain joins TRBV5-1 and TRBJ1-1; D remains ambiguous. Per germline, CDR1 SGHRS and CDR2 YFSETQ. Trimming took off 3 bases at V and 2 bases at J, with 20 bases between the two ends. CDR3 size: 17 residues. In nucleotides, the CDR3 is TGCGCCAGCAGCTCGCGAACACCCTTTTGGAGTAACACTGAAGCTTTCTTT. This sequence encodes CASSSRTPFWSNTEAFF.

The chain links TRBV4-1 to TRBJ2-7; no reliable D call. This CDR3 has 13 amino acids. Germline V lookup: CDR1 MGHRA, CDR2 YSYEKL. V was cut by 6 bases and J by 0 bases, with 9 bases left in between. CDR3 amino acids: CASSHPVSYEQYF. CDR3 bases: TGCGCCAGCAGTCACCCGGTCTCCTACGAGCAGTACTTC.

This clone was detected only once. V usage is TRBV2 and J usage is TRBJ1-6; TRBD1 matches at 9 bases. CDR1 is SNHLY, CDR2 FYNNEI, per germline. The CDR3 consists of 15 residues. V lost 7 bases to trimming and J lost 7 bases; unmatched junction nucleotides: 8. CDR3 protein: CASNGGQGKNSPLHF. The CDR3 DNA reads TGTGCCAGCAATGGAGGACAGGGGAAAAATTCACCCCTCCACTTT.

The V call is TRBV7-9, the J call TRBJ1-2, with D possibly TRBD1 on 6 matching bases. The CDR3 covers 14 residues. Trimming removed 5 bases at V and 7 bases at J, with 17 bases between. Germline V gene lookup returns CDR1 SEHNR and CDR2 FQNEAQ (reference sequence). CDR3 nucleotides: TGTGCCAGCAGCCAAGGACAGACCTCTGGTGGCTACACCTTC. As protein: CASSQGQTSGGYTF. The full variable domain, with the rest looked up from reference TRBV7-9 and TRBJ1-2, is DTGVSQNPRHKITKRGQNVTFRCDPISEHNRLYWYRQTLGQGPEFLTYFQNEAQLEKSRLLSDRFSAERPKGSFSTLEIQRTEQGDSAMYLCASSQGQTSGGYTFGSGTRLTVV.

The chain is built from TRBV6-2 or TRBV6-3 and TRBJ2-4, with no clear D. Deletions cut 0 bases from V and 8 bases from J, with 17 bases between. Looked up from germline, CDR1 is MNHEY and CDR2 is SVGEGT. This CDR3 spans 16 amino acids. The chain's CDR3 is CASSYSEVPAEDIQYF. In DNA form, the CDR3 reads TGTGCCAGCAGTTACTCGGAAGTCCCCGCCGAGGACATTCAGTACTTC.

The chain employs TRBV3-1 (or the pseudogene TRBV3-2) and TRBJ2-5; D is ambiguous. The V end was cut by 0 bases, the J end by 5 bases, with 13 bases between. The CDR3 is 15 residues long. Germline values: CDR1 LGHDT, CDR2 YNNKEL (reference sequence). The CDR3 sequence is CASSQEASSPETQYF. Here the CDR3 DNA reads TGTGCCAGCAGCCAAGAGGCGAGTAGCCCGGAGACCCAGTACTTC.

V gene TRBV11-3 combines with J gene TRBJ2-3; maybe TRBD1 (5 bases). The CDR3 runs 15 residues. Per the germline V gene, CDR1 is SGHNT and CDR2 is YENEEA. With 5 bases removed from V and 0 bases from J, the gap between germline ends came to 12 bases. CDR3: CASSANRLSTDTQYF. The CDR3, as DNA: TGTGCCAGCAGCGCCAACAGGCTTAGCACAGATACGCAGTATTTT.

CDR3 residues: CASSSWTGYQETQYF. In DNA form, the CDR3 reads TGTGCCAGCAGCTCTTGGACAGGGTATCAAGAGACCCAGTACTTC. This chain links TRBV7-2 with TRBJ2-5, with 8 bases that match TRBD1. Trimming cost V 4 bases and J 2 bases; bases outside gene matches: 6. The CDR3 has 15 residues. The germline CDR1 and CDR2 sequences are SGHTA and FQGNSA. The full variable domain, completed using reference TRBV7-2 and TRBJ2-5, is GAGVSQSPSNKVTEKGKDVELRCDPISGHTALYWYRQSLGQGLEFLIYFQGNSAPDKSGLPSDRFSAERTGGSVSTLTIQRTQQEDSAVYLCASSSWTGYQETQYFGPGTRLLVL.

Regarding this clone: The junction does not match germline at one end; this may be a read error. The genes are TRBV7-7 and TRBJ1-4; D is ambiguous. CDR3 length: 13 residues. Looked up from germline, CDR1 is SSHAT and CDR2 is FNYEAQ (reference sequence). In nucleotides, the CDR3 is TGTGCTAGCAGCCTTTACCTATCTGAAAAACTGTTTTTT. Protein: CASSLYLSEKLFF.

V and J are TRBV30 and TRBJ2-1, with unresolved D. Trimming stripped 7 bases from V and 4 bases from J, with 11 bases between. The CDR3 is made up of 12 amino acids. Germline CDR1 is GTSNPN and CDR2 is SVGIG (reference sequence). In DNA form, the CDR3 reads TGTGCCTCAGAGGCGAGATACAATGAGCAGTTCTTC. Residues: CASEARYNEQFF.

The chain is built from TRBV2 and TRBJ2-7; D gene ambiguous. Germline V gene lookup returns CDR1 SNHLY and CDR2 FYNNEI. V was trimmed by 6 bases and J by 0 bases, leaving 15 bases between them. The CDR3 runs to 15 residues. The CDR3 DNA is TGTGCCAGCAGACAGTTTGGTTTCCTCTCCTACGAGCAGTACTTC. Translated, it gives CASRQFGFLSYEQYF. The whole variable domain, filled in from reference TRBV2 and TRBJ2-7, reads EPEVTQTPSHQVTQMGQEVILRCVPISNHLYFYWYRQILGQKVEFLVSFYNNEISEKSEIFDDQFSVERPDGSNFTLKIRSTKLEDSAMYFCASRQFGFLSYEQYFGPGTRLTVT.

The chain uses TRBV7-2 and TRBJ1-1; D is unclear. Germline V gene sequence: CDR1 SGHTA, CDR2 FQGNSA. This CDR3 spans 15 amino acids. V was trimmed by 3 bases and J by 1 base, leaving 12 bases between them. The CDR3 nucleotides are TGTGCCAGCAGCTTCGCCCCTACGGGGAACACTGAAGCTTTCTTT. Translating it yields CASSFAPTGNTEAFF.

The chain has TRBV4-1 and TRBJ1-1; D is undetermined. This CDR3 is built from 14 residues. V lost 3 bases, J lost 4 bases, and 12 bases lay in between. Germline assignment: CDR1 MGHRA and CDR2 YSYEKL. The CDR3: CASSHGSGGTEAFF. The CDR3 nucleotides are TGCGCCAGCAGCCATGGCAGCGGAGGCACTGAAGCTTTCTTT.

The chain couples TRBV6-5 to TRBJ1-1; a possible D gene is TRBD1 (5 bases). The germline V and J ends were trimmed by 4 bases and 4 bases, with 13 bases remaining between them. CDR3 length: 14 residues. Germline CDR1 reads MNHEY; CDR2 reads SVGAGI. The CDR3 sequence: CASSSQGGGTEAFF. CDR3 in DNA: TGTGCCAGCAGTTCCCAGGGCGGGGGCACTGAAGCTTTCTTT.